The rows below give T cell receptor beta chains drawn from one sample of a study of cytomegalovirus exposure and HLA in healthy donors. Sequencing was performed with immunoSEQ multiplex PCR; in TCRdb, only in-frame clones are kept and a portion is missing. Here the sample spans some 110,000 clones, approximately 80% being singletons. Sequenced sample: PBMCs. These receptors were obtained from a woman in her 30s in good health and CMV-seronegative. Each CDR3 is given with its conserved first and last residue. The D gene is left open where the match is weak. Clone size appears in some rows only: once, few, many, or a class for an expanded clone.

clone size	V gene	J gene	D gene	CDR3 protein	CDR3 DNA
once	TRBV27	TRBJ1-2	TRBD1	CASSFTGTGPYGYTF	TGTGCCAGCAGTTTTACTGGGACAGGACCCTATGGCTACACCTTC
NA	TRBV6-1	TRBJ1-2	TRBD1	CAISGTGDYGYTF	TGTGCCATCTCCGGGACAGGAGACTATGGCTACACCTTC
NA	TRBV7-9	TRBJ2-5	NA	CASSLNGGGLYQETQYF	TGTGCCAGCAGCTTAAATGGTGGGGGCCTGTACCAAGAGACCCAGTACTTC
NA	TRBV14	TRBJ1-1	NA	CASSPVRLDTEAFF	TGTGCCAGCAGCCCCGTGCGTTTGGACACTGAAGCTTTCTTT
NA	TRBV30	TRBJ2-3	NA	CARGTRFTDTQYF	TGTGCCCGGGGGACTCGATTCACAGATACGCAGTATTTT
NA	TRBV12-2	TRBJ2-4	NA	CASRLTRGLAESKNIQYF	TGTGCAAGTCGCTTAACCCGGGGACTAGCGGAGTCCAAAAACATTCAGTACTTC
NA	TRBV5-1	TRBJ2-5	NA	CASSPGHEETQYF	TGCGCCAGCAGCCCCGGACATGAGGAGACCCAGTACTTC
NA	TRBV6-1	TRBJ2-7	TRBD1	CASRGTGRGQYF	TGTGCCAGCAGGGGGACAGGGCGTGGGCAGTACTTC
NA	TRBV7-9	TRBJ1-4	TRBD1	CATSDSRDSNEKLFF	TGTGCCACCTCGGACTCCCGGGACAGTAATGAAAAACTGTTTTTT
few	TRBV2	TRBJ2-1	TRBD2	CASSGERDPNEQFF	TGTGCCAGCAGTGGGGAGCGGGACCCCAATGAGCAGTTCTTC
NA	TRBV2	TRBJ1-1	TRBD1	CASSDYDRTGASLAFF	TGTGCCAGCAGTGACTACGATAGGACAGGGGCGTCATTGGCTTTCTTT
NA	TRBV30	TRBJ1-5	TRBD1	CAWDRGQNQPQHF	TGTGCCTGGGACAGGGGCCAAAATCAGCCCCAGCATTTT
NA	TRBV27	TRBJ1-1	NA	CASSFRREFTEAFF	TGTGCCAGCAGTTTTCGGAGGGAATTCACTGAAGCTTTCTTT
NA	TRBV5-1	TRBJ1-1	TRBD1	CASSSTATGTDNTEAFF	TGCGCCAGCAGCTCGACCGCGACCGGGACAGATAACACTGAAGCTTTCTTT
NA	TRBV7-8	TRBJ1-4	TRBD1	CASSLVRIKKQGAGGELFF	TGTGCCAGCAGCTTAGTGCGGATAAAAAAACAGGGGGCTGGGGGGGAACTGTTTTTT
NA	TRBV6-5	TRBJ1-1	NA	CASSWQRTENTEAFF	TGTGCCAGCAGTTGGCAAAGGACAGAGAACACTGAAGCTTTCTTT
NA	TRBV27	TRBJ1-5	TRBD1	CASSSTLGTGGSGQPQHF	TGTGCCAGCAGTTCCACCCTCGGGACAGGGGGATCGGGTCAGCCCCAGCATTTT
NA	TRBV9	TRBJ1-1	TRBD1	CASSVRQGLDTEAFF	TGTGCCAGCAGCGTAAGACAGGGTTTGGACACTGAAGCTTTCTTT
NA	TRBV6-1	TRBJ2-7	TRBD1	CASSEELGGSWSYEQYF	TGTGCCAGCAGTGAAGAATTAGGGGGCTCATGGAGCTACGAGCAGTACTTC
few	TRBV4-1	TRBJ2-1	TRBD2	CASSQDSSGTSGKGNEQFF	TGCGCCAGCAGCCAAGATTCCTCCGGGACTAGCGGGAAGGGCAATGAGCAGTTCTTC
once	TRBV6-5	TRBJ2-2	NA	CASEGEARGLFF	TGTGCCAGCGAGGGCGAGGCTAGAGGGCTGTTTTTT
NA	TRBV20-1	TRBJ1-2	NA	CSAIVAPGTF	NA
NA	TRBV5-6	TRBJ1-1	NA	CASSLVQGSSSFSEAFF	TGTGCCAGCAGCTTGGTTCAGGGAAGTAGTTCCTTCTCTGAAGCTTTCTTT
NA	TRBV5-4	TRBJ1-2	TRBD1	CASRPDRAVPYGYTF	TGTGCCAGCAGGCCGGACAGGGCGGTTCCCTATGGCTACACCTTC
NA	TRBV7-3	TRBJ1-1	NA	CASSSGMNTEAFF	TGTGCCAGCAGCTCAGGGATGAACACTGAAGCTTTCTTT
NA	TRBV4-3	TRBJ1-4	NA	CASSQDSALGQTNEKLFF	TGCGCCAGCAGCCAAGATTCGGCGTTGGGGCAGACAAATGAAAAACTGTTTTTT
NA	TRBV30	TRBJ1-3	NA	CAWSLASGNTIYF	TGTGCCTGGAGTCTGGCCTCTGGAAACACCATATATTTT
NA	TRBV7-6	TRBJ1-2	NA	CATNGRGLVNYGYTF	TGTGCCACAAACGGAAGAGGCCTAGTTAACTATGGCTACACCTTC
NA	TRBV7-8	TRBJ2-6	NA	CASIPRERAAASGANVLTF	TGTGCCAGCATCCCCCGGGAAAGAGCTGCCGCCTCTGGGGCCAACGTCCTGACTTTC
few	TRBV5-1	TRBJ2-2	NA	CASSWGGQDTGELFF	TGCGCCAGCAGCTGGGGAGGCCAGGACACCGGGGAGCTGTTTTTT
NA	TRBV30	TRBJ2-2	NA	CAWAPQGSGELFF	TGTGCCTGGGCACCCCAGGGTTCCGGGGAGCTGTTTTTT
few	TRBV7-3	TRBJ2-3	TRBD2	CASSLRIAGGPTDTQYF	TGTGCCAGCAGCTTAAGGATAGCGGGGGGCCCCACAGATACGCAGTATTTT
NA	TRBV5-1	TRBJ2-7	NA	CASSRDKLTYEQYF	TGCGCCAGCAGCCGAGACAAGTTAACCTACGAGCAGTACTTC
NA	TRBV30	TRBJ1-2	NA	CAWSVQAPLYGYTF	TGTGCCTGGAGTGTTCAGGCTCCCCTCTATGGCTACACCTTC
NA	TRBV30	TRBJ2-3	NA	CAWSGMAGNTQYF	TGTGCCTGGAGTGGTATGGCAGGGAATACGCAGTATTTT
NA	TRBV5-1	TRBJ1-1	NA	CASSLDQYTEAFF	TGCGCCAGCAGCTTGGACCAGTATACTGAAGCTTTCTTT
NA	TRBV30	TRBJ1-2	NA	CAWRSQGLGGYTF	TGTGCCTGGAGGAGTCAGGGGTTGGGGGGCTACACCTTC
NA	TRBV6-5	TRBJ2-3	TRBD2	CASSYDGRAGDTQYF	TGTGCCAGCAGTTACGACGGGAGGGCCGGGGATACGCAGTATTTT
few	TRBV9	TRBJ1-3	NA	CASSARDPAGNTIYF	TGTGCCAGCAGCGCCCGGGATCCGGCTGGAAACACCATATATTTT
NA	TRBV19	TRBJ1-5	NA	CASTDLSGRVQPQHF	TGTGCCAGTACGGACCTCTCGGGCAGGGTACAGCCCCAGCATTTT
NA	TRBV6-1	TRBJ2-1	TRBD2	CASRREAGGGNEQFF	TGTGCCAGCAGAAGGGAGGCGGGGGGAGGAAATGAGCAGTTCTTC
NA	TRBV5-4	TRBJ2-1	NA	CASSLSYNEQFF	TGTGCCAGCAGCCTCTCCTACAATGAGCAGTTCTTC
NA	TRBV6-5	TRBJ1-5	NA	CASSYRGEHQPQHF	TGTGCCAGCAGTTACCGGGGTGAGCATCAGCCCCAGCATTTT
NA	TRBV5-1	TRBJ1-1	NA	CASSFRGADTEAFF	TGCGCCAGCAGCTTTAGGGGCGCGGACACTGAAGCTTTCTTT
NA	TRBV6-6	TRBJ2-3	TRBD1	CASSPLGTGGADTQYF	TGTGCCAGCAGTCCTTTAGGGACAGGGGGCGCAGATACGCAGTATTTT
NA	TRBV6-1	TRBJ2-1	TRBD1	CASRREGASDEQFF	TGTGCCAGCAGGCGAGAGGGGGCAAGCGATGAGCAGTTCTTC
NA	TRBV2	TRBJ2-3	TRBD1	CADEDRGTDTQYF	TGTGCCGACGAGGACAGGGGCACAGATACGCAGTATTTT
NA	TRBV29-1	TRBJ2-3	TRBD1	CSALQGATDTQYF	TGCAGCGCACTACAGGGGGCAACAGATACGCAGTATTTT
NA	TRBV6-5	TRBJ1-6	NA	CASSYRQGGNSPLHF	TGTGCCAGCAGTTACAGGCAGGGCGGTAATTCACCCCTCCACTTT
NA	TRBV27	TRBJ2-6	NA	CASSSLIAGQRTISGANVLTF	TGTGCCAGCAGCAGCCTGATTGCGGGGCAACGGACTATCTCTGGGGCCAACGTCCTGACTTTC
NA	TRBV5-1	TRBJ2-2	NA	CASSLFQGGSGELFF	TGCGCCAGCAGCTTGTTCCAGGGAGGATCCGGGGAGCTGTTTTTT
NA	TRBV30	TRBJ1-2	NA	CAWSVNKGYTF	TGTGCCTGGAGTGTAAACAAGGGCTACACCTTC
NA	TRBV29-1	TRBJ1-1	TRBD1	CSVEPLPGQATQLAFF	TGCAGCGTTGAACCTCTCCCGGGACAGGCAACCCAGCTAGCTTTCTTT
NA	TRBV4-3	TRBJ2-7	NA	CASSQDRRGTYEQYF	TGCGCCAGCAGCCAAGATCGGCGGGGCACCTACGAGCAGTACTTC
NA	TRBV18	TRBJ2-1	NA	CASSRGPVGEQFF	TGTGCCAGCTCAAGGGGCCCGGTGGGTGAGCAGTTCTTC
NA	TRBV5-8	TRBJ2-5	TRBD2	CASSGTRGTQYF	TGTGCCAGCTCAGGGACTAGAGGGACCCAGTACTTC
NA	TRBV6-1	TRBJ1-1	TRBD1	CATSAPGQADPWGFF	TGTGCCACCTCAGCTCCGGGACAGGCAGACCCCTGGGGTTTCTTT